The 10 T cell receptor beta chains reported below all come from one sample, sequenced in a study of T cell responses to AZD1222 COVID-19 vaccine. Sequencing was performed with immunoSEQ multiplex PCR; in TCRdb, only in-frame clones are kept and a portion is missing. The table lists 100,000 to 120,000 clones, roughly 90% of them singletons. Sequenced here: peripheral blood, sampled 28 days after the second AZD1222 dose. The receptors were gathered from an adult who received the AZD1222 COVID-19 vaccine.

This clone is a singleton in its sample. The rearrangement joins TRBV4-2 to TRBJ1-2, with D hard to call. The V and J ends lost 0 bases and 4 bases respectively, with 12 bases between them. Germline loops: CDR1 LGHNA, CDR2 YNFKEQ. CDR3 size: 15 residues. CDR3 sequence reads: CASSQDNGRPYGYTF. The CDR3 DNA reads as TGTGCCAGCAGCCAAGATAATGGCAGACCCTATGGCTACACCTTC.

The J gene is TRBJ1-1, the V gene TRBV6-5, with D perhaps matching TRBD1 (6 bases). V dropped 5 bases and J dropped 5 bases, with 12 bases sitting between them. This CDR3 contains 13 residues. Per germline, CDR1 MNHEY and CDR2 SVGAGI. CDR3 DNA sequence: TGTGCCAGCAGTCGCTTAGGACAGACTGAAGCTTTCTTT. This encodes CASSRLGQTEAFF.

This chain links TRBV6-5 with TRBJ2-1, with 9 positions matching TRBD1. Germline V gene sequence: CDR1 MNHEY, CDR2 SVGAGI. With 8 bases clipped from V and 8 bases from J, the junction kept 7 bases outside the gene matches. CDR3 length: 13 amino acids. The DNA for the CDR3 is TGTGCCAGCGGGGGACAGGGTGTTGATGAGCAGTTCTTC. Amino acids: CASGGQGVDEQFF.

This clone was detected once. The V call is TRBV27, the J call TRBJ1-2, with D perhaps matching TRBD1 (5 bases). V dropped 6 bases and J dropped 5 bases, with 10 bases sitting between them. CDR3 length equals 12 residues. Germline assignment: CDR1 MNHEY and CDR2 SMNVEV (reference sequence). CDR3 in DNA: TGTGCCAGCAGGAGCCAGGGATATGGCTACACCTTC. It yields the protein CASRSQGYGYTF.

This clone was seen only a few times. The chain links TRBV5-1 to TRBJ1-2; 12 bases fit TRBD1. V was pared by 4 bases and J by 6 bases, with 4 bases of the junction left unmatched. Germline CDR1 reads SGHRS; CDR2 reads YFSETQ. The CDR3 loop spans 14 amino acids. In DNA form, the CDR3 reads TGCGCCAGCAGCGGGGGACAGGGGGCACATGGCTACACCTTC. Protein product: CASSGGQGAHGYTF.

This sequence joins TRBV7-2 and TRBJ1-4; the D gene is possibly TRBD1 (6 bases). The CDR3 has 16 residues. Germline V gene lookup returns CDR1 SGHTA and CDR2 FQGNSA. The V gene lost 1 base and the J gene lost 5 bases, with 14 bases spanning the gap. This CDR3 is CASSLGWARGNEKLFF. DNA for the CDR3: TGTGCCAGCAGCTTAGGATGGGCCAGGGGAAATGAAAAACTGTTTTTT.

This clone has only one observation. The V call is TRBV25-1, the J call TRBJ1-1; no firm D call. CDR3 size: 14 residues. In germline, CDR1 is MGHDK, CDR2 SYGVNS. V was pared by 2 bases and J by 5 bases, with 12 bases between. The CDR3 DNA is TGTGCCAGCAGTGAAAGGGCCGGAATTACTGAAGCTTTCTTT. Translation: CASSERAGITEAFF.

This clone was counted a single time. This chain links TRBV29-1 with TRBJ1-3; D call uncertain. Germline V CDR1 and CDR2: SQVTM, ANQGSEA. The CDR3 runs to 15 residues. V lost 1 base, J lost 8 bases, and 18 bases lay in between. CDR3 sequence: CSVEADFSSGDTIYF. The CDR3 nucleotides read TGCAGCGTTGAAGCCGATTTCAGCTCTGGTGACACCATATATTTT. Full variable domain (remainder filled in from reference TRBV29-1 and TRBJ1-3): SAVISQKPSRDICQRGTSLTIQCQVDSQVTMMFWYRQQPGQSLTLIATANQGSEATYESGFVIDKFPISRPNLTFSTLTVSNMSPEDSSIYLCSVEADFSSGDTIYFGEGSWLTVV.

The V and J genes are TRBV9 and TRBJ1-2; D remains unclear. Trimming cost V 3 bases and J 6 bases, with 18 bases left between them. The CDR3 is 15 residues long. CDR1 and CDR2 (germline): SGDLS, YYNGEE. DNA for the CDR3: TGTGCCAGCAGCGCCACCAGCGTAGGCGGGAATGGCTACACCTTC. This translates into CASSATSVGGNGYTF.

This chain links TRBV7-9 with TRBJ1-1, with D possibly TRBD1 on 5 matching bases. V dropped 7 bases and J dropped 1 base, with 19 bases sitting between them. The CDR3 runs 16 residues. Germline values: CDR1 SEHNR, CDR2 FQNEAQ (reference sequence). The DNA of the CDR3 is TGTGCCAGCACCTTCCGTCGGGGCGGGGAGAACACTGAAGCTTTCTTT. Residues: CASTFRRGGENTEAFF. Variable domain in full (rest from reference TRBV7-9 and TRBJ1-1): DTGVSQNPRHKITKRGQNVTFRCDPISEHNRLYWYRQTLGQGPEFLTYFQNEAQLEKSRLLSDRFSAERPKGSFSTLEIQRTEQGDSAMYLCASTFRRGGENTEAFFGQGTRLTVV.